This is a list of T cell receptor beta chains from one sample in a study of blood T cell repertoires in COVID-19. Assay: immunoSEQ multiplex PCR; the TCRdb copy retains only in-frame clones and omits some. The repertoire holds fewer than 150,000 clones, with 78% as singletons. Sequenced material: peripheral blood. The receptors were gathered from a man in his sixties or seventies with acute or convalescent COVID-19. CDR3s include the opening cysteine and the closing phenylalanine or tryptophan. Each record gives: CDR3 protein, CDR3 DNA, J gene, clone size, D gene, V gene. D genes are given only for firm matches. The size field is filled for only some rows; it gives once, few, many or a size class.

cdr3_aa: CASSPLYEQYF
cdr3_nt: TGTGCCAGCAGTCCCCTCTACGAGCAGTACTTC
j_call: TRBJ2-7
clone_size: -
d_call: -
v_call: TRBV6-2/TRBV6-3

cdr3_aa: CASSGGGAGGELFF
cdr3_nt: TGTGCCAGCTCCGGCGGGGGGGCAGGCGGGGAGCTGTTTTTT
j_call: TRBJ2-2
clone_size: -
d_call: TRBD2
v_call: TRBV9

cdr3_aa: CASSAEWSYEQYF
cdr3_nt: TGTGCCAGCAGCGCCGAATGGAGCTACGAGCAGTACTTC
j_call: TRBJ2-7
clone_size: -
d_call: -
v_call: TRBV6-6

cdr3_aa: CATSRVGRGYDEKLFF
cdr3_nt: TGTGCCACCAGCAGAGTTGGAAGGGGTTATGATGAAAAACTGTTTTTT
j_call: TRBJ1-4
clone_size: few
d_call: -
v_call: TRBV15

cdr3_aa: CASSVEDRGNYGYTF
cdr3_nt: TGTGCCAGCAGCGTAGAAGACAGGGGGAACTATGGCTACACCTTC
j_call: TRBJ1-2
clone_size: few
d_call: TRBD1
v_call: TRBV9

cdr3_aa: CASSQWGAGGPYEQYF
cdr3_nt: TGTGCCAGCTCACAGTGGGGAGCGGGGGGACCCTACGAGCAGTACTTC
j_call: TRBJ2-7
clone_size: once
d_call: TRBD2
v_call: TRBV7-2

cdr3_aa: CASSVGLSNTEAFF
cdr3_nt: TGTGCCAGCAGTGTAGGACTTTCGAACACTGAAGCTTTCTTT
j_call: TRBJ1-1
clone_size: -
d_call: -
v_call: TRBV2

cdr3_aa: CASSETGTDYEQYF
cdr3_nt: TGCGCCAGCAGCGAAACCGGGACAGACTACGAGCAGTACTTC
j_call: TRBJ2-7
clone_size: -
d_call: TRBD1
v_call: TRBV5-1

cdr3_aa: CASSQESFPGTSYHEQFF
cdr3_nt: TGCGCCAGCAGCCAAGAGTCCTTTCCCGGGACTAGTTACCATGAGCAGTTCTTC
j_call: TRBJ2-1
clone_size: -
d_call: TRBD2
v_call: TRBV4-3

cdr3_aa: CASSSGKGGTGNTIYF
cdr3_nt: TGCGCCAGCAGCTCAGGAAAAGGGGGCACGGGAAACACCATATATTTT
j_call: TRBJ1-3
clone_size: -
d_call: TRBD1
v_call: TRBV5-1

cdr3_aa: CASSFQNTEAFF
cdr3_nt: TGTGCCAGCAGCTTTCAGAACACTGAAGCTTTCTTT
j_call: TRBJ1-1
clone_size: few
d_call: -
v_call: TRBV11-2

cdr3_aa: CASSQVSVPKNIQYF
cdr3_nt: TGTGCCAGCAGCCAAGTGTCGGTGCCCAAAAACATTCAGTACTTC
j_call: TRBJ2-4
clone_size: -
d_call: -
v_call: TRBV4-2

cdr3_aa: CASSSTGTPQYF
cdr3_nt: TGTGCCAGCAGCTCTACCGGGACTCCGCAGTATTTT
j_call: TRBJ2-3
clone_size: -
d_call: -
v_call: TRBV3-1/TRBV3-2

cdr3_aa: CASSLDRDQPQHF
cdr3_nt: TGTGCCAGCAGCTTAGACAGGGATCAGCCCCAGCATTTT
j_call: TRBJ1-5
clone_size: -
d_call: -
v_call: TRBV7-2

cdr3_aa: CASSQAGAGNEKLFF
cdr3_nt: TGTGCCAGCAGCCAAGCAGGAGCAGGGAATGAAAAACTGTTTTTT
j_call: TRBJ1-4
clone_size: -
d_call: -
v_call: TRBV4-2

cdr3_aa: CASSLVLAGGQLTDTQYF
cdr3_nt: TGCGCCAGCAGCTTGGTCCTAGCGGGGGGGCAATTGACAGATACGCAGTATTTT
j_call: TRBJ2-3
clone_size: -
d_call: TRBD2
v_call: TRBV5-1

cdr3_aa: CASSMWPGPGREQFF
cdr3_nt: TGTGCCAGCAGCATGTGGCCAGGGCCGGGTCGAGAGCAGTTCTTC
j_call: TRBJ2-1
clone_size: -
d_call: -
v_call: TRBV7-3

cdr3_aa: CASSSKLAGFGTDTQYF
cdr3_nt: TGTGCCAGCAGCTCAAAACTAGCGGGGTTCGGCACAGATACGCAGTATTTT
j_call: TRBJ2-3
clone_size: -
d_call: TRBD2
v_call: TRBV5-4

cdr3_aa: CASSVQGDTEAFF
cdr3_nt: TGTGCCAGCAGTGTCCAGGGGGACACTGAAGCTTTCTTT
j_call: TRBJ1-1
clone_size: -
d_call: TRBD1
v_call: TRBV6-4

cdr3_aa: CASSPTKGQPENSTDTQYF
cdr3_nt: TGTGCCAGCAGCCCTACTAAGGGACAGCCCGAAAACAGCACAGATACGCAGTATTTT
j_call: TRBJ2-3
clone_size: -
d_call: -
v_call: TRBV21-1

cdr3_aa: CASSLVLTTSGDPYEQYF
cdr3_nt: TGCGCCAGCAGCTTGGTCCTAACCACTAGCGGGGACCCCTACGAGCAGTACTTC
j_call: TRBJ2-7
clone_size: -
d_call: TRBD2
v_call: TRBV5-1

cdr3_aa: CASSLLAGGNEQFF
cdr3_nt: TGTGCCAGCAGCCTCCTAGCGGGGGGGAATGAGCAGTTCTTC
j_call: TRBJ2-1
clone_size: -
d_call: TRBD2
v_call: TRBV3-1/TRBV3-2

cdr3_aa: CASSVYGGNTIYF
cdr3_nt: TGTGCCAGCAGCGTTTACGGGGGAAACACCATATATTTT
j_call: TRBJ1-3
clone_size: -
d_call: -
v_call: TRBV9

cdr3_aa: CAISLGQGYNYGYTF
cdr3_nt: TGTGCCATCAGCCTTGGACAGGGGTATAACTATGGCTACACCTTC
j_call: TRBJ1-2
clone_size: -
d_call: TRBD1
v_call: TRBV10-3

cdr3_aa: CASSFSGFSSYNEQFF
cdr3_nt: TGTGCCAGCAGTTTTAGCGGATTTAGCTCCTACAATGAGCAGTTCTTC
j_call: TRBJ2-1
clone_size: -
d_call: -
v_call: TRBV6-2/TRBV6-3

cdr3_aa: CASSQGRARGANVLTF
cdr3_nt: TGCGCCAGCAGCCAAGGCAGGGCGCGAGGGGCCAACGTCCTGACTTTC
j_call: TRBJ2-6
clone_size: -
d_call: -
v_call: TRBV4-1

cdr3_aa: CASSPLQSSYEQYF
cdr3_nt: TGTGCCAGCTCGCCGCTACAGAGCTCCTACGAGCAGTACTTC
j_call: TRBJ2-7
clone_size: -
d_call: -
v_call: TRBV18

cdr3_aa: CASSGLAGKGELFF
cdr3_nt: TGTGCCAGCAGCGGACTAGCGGGGAAAGGGGAGCTGTTTTTT
j_call: TRBJ2-2
clone_size: -
d_call: TRBD2
v_call: TRBV7-2

cdr3_aa: CATRYRGVRNQPQHF
cdr3_nt: TGTGCCACCAGGTACAGGGGAGTCCGGAATCAGCCCCAGCATTTT
j_call: TRBJ1-5
clone_size: -
d_call: TRBD1
v_call: TRBV24-1

cdr3_aa: CASSPSQGLNEQFF
cdr3_nt: TGCGCCAGCAGCCCATCACAGGGACTAAATGAGCAGTTCTTC
j_call: TRBJ2-1
clone_size: -
d_call: -
v_call: TRBV5-1

cdr3_aa: CASSLDGISTIQYF
cdr3_nt: TGTGCCAGCAGCTTAGATGGCATATCAACCATTCAGTACTTC
j_call: TRBJ2-4
clone_size: -
d_call: -
v_call: TRBV7-2

cdr3_aa: CASSLGATNEQFF
cdr3_nt: TGTGCCAGCAGCTTAGGGGCGACCAATGAGCAGTTCTTC
j_call: TRBJ2-1
clone_size: -
d_call: -
v_call: TRBV7-3

cdr3_aa: CASSLNRRQGAYGYTF
cdr3_nt: TGTGCCAGCAGCTTAAACCGACGACAGGGGGCCTATGGCTACACCTTC
j_call: TRBJ1-2
clone_size: -
d_call: TRBD1
v_call: TRBV5-4

cdr3_aa: CASSPTVTYEQYF
cdr3_nt: TGTGCCAGCTCACCGACAGTAACCTACGAGCAGTACTTC
j_call: TRBJ2-7
clone_size: few
d_call: -
v_call: TRBV18

cdr3_aa: CSARTDYGYTF
cdr3_nt: TGCAGTGCTCGGACAGACTATGGCTACACCTTC
j_call: TRBJ1-2
clone_size: -
d_call: -
v_call: TRBV20-1

cdr3_aa: CSASSRGSAQYF
cdr3_nt: TGCAGTGCTAGTAGCAGGGGTTCGGCCCAGTACTTC
j_call: TRBJ2-5
clone_size: -
d_call: -
v_call: TRBV20-1